This T cell receptor beta chain was profiled in a study of PD-1 blockade in mismatch repair-deficient tumors. Study outcomes and limitations: Rapid post-treatment expansion, then contraction, generally preceding radiologic response, marked tumor-resident clones.

Sequencing was performed with immunoSEQ multiplex PCR; in TCRdb, only in-frame clones are kept and a portion is missing. Of roughly 34,000 clones in the sample, around 80% are singletons; the top ten hold roughly 3.5%. Regarding this clone: The antigen is not known.

Losses at the gene ends were 5 bases for V and 2 bases for J; bases not matched to a gene: 0. Germline-derived CDR1 and CDR2 are SGHRS and YFSETQ. This CDR3 is built from 14 residues. The input for sequencing was PBMCs, taken approximately 6 weeks after starting pembrolizumab. The chain joins TRBV5-1 to TRBJ2-1; 11 bases fit TRBD2. The TCR comes from an adult with mismatch repair-deficient cancer. CDR3 coding DNA: TGCGCCAGCAGGACTAGCGGGACCTACAATGAGCAGTTCTTC. It yields the protein CASRTSGTYNEQFF.